Each of the 3 T cell receptor beta chains below was sequenced from the same sample in a study of OX40 agonist ivuxolimab in advanced cancers. Sequenced by immunoSEQ multiplex PCR; TCRdb stores in-frame clones only, minus some. Here the sample spans tens of thousands of clones, about 90% being singletons. Sequenced material: CD4+ or CD8+ T cells sorted from blood, taken in a trial of the OX40 agonist ivuxolimab. Receptor source: an adult with an advanced solid tumor such as melanoma, head and neck, liver or kidney cancer.

The V gene is TRBV5-4, the J gene TRBJ2-5; D remains ambiguous. The V and J ends lost 5 bases and 5 bases respectively, with 25 bases between them. The CDR3 spans 17 residues. The germline CDR1 and CDR2 sequences are SGHNT and YYREEE (reference sequence). CDR3 in amino acids: CASRKYAGQQNGETQYF. For the CDR3, the DNA is TGTGCCAGCAGAAAATACGCCGGGCAACAAAATGGGGAGACCCAGTACTTC.

The chain uses TRBV5-4 and TRBJ2-5, with D perhaps being TRBD1 or TRBD2 (5 bases each). This CDR3 has 14 residues. Trimming removed 6 bases from V and 0 bases from J, with 12 bases in between. In germline, CDR1 is SGHNT, CDR2 YYREEE (reference sequence). CDR3 sequence (DNA): TGTGCCAGCACCTCAGGGACGTACCAAGAGACCCAGTACTTC. Amino acid sequence: CASTSGTYQETQYF.

The chain employs TRBV21-1 and TRBJ2-7; TRBD2 is the table's D call, not checked against the DNA. TRBV21-1 is given as a pseudogene. CDR3 length equals 14 residues. The CDR3 loop is CASSKREGRNEQYF. The DNA for the CDR3 is TGTGCCAGCAGCAAACGGGAAGGGAGAAACGAGCAGTACTTC.